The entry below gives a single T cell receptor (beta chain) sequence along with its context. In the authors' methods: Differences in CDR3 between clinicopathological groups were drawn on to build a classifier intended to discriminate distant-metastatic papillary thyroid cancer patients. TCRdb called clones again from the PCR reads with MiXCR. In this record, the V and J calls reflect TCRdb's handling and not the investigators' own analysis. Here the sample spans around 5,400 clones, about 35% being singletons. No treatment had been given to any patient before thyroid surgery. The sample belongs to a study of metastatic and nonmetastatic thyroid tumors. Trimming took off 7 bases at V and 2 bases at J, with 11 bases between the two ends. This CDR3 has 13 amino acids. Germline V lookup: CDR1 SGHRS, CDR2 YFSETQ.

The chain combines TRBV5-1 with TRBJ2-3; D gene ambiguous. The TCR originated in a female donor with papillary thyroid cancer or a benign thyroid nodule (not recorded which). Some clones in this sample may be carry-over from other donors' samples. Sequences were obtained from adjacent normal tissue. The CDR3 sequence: CASLKRPTDTQYF. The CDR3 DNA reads TGCGCCAGCTTAAAAAGGCCCACAGATACGCAGTATTTT. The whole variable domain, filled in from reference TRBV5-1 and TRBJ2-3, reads KAGVTQTPRYLIKTRGQQVTLSCSPISGHRSVSWYQQTPGQGLQFLFEYFSETQRNKGNFPGRFSGRQFSNSRSEMNVSTLELGDSALYLCASLKRPTDTQYFGPGTRLTVL.